The clone carrying this T cell receptor (beta chain) was found once. Time point here: cycle 4 day 1 (C4D1), after around six weeks of nivolumab. Brentuximab vedotin exposure varied, and every patient relapsed after autologous stem cell transplantation. This sample is drawn from a study of PD-1 blockade in classical Hodgkin lymphoma. Repertoires were generated with immunoSEQ multiplex PCR, while TCRdb's copy carries only in-frame clones and drops some. Of 57,000 or so clones detected, nearly 90% appear once; the ten largest clones hold over 7.5%. This CDR3 spans 13 amino acids. V was clipped by 8 bases and J by 2 bases, with 12 bases between them. Germline V gene sequence: CDR1 GTSNPN, CDR2 SVGIG (reference sequence).

This sample comprised peripheral blood mononuclear cells (PBMCs), obtained before the fourth cycle of nivolumab. The V call is TRBV30, the J call TRBJ1-4, with D tentatively TRBD1 (6 bases). The receptor was isolated from a human donor with classical Hodgkin lymphoma. This CDR3 is CATQRGTNEKLFF. CDR3 DNA sequence: TGTGCCACCCAGAGGGGGACTAATGAAAAACTGTTTTTT. The complete variable domain, with remaining parts taken from reference TRBV30 and TRBJ1-4, reads SQTIHQWPATLVQPVGSPLSLECTVEGTSNPNLYWYRQAAGRGLQLLFYSVGIGQISSEVPQNLSASRPQDRQFILSSKKLLLSDSGFYLCATQRGTNEKLFFGSGTQLSVL.